This T cell receptor beta chain was sequenced for a study of early T cells in non-severe SARS-CoV-2 infection. Study in general: From unsorted whole blood, bulk RNA was sequenced, and the chains remained unpaired. Study outcomes and limitations: VDJdb matching favored anti-spike CD8 responses, missing private and CD4 specificities.

Molecules of cDNA were individually given unique molecular identifiers that were attached to them. TCRdb processed the 5' RACE reads anew with MiXCR; each CDR3 protein has one entry. The table lists tens of thousands of distinct CDR3 sequences, 3% to 4% of them singletons. CDR3 length: 15 residues. Germline V CDR1 and CDR2: SGHTA, FQGTGA. V lost 4 bases and J lost 7, with 16 bases in between. This clonotype occurred many times. Antigen specificity is unknown. This sequence joins TRBV7-3 and TRBJ2-2, with D maybe TRBD1 (6 bases). The specimen was whole blood. The source is an adult who was a healthcare worker with PCR-confirmed SARS-CoV-2 infection or an uninfected control (not recorded which). DNA for the CDR3: TGTGCCAGCAGCTCGATTTCCCAGGGGATCGGGGAGCTGTTTTTT. It translates to CASSSISQGIGELFF.